This T cell receptor (beta chain) was retrieved from a study of T cell responses to AZD1222 COVID-19 vaccine. The study, taken as a whole, reports: A mostly white British donor set with more females was recruited, and clonal diversity was possibly underestimated.

CDR3 size: 12 residues. Germline loops: CDR1 SGHRS, CDR2 YFSETQ. Trimming stripped 1 base from V and 9 bases from J, with 8 bases between. As regards this clone: The antigen remains unidentified.

TCRdb keeps only in-frame clones here, not all; method: immunoSEQ multiplex PCR. The sample lists 100,000 to 120,000 clones, approximately 88% occurring once. V gene TRBV5-1 combines with J gene TRBJ2-1; D is uncertain. This TCR came from an adult who received the AZD1222 COVID-19 vaccine. The sequences come from peripheral blood, collected 28 days after the second AZD1222 dose. The CDR3 loop is CASSLMTGEQFF. CDR3 coding DNA: TGCGCCAGCAGCTTGATGACCGGTGAGCAGTTCTTC.